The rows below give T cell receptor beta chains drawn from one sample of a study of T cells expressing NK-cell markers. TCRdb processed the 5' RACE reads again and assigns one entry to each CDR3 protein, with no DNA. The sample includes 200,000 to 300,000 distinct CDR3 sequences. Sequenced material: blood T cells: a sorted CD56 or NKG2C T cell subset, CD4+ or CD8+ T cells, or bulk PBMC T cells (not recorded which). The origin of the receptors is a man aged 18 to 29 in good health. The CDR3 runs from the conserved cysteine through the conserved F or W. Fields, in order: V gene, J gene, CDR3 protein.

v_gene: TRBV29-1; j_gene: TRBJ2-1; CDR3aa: CSVGKGGGQGEQFF
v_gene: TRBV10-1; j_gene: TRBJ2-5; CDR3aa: CASSEKAGEETQYF
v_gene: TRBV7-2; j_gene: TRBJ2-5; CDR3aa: CASSSEPGEKTQYF
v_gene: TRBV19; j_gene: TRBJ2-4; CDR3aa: CASTGTGNIQYF
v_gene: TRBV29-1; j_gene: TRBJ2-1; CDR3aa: CSVHRGVDNEQFF
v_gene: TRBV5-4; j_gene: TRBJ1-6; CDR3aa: CASSLGTSYNSPLHF
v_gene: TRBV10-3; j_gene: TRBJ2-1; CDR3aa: CAIGGGLRVYNEQFF
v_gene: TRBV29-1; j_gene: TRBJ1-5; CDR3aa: CSVLLNQPQHF
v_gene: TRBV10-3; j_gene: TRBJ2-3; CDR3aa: CAISESAGSTDTQYF
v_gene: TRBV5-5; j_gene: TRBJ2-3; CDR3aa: CASSLLISGTDTQYF
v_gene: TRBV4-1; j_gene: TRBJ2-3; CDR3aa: CASSLPGPSPGGDTQYF
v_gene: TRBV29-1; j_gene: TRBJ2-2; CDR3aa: CSVEDALAANTGELFF
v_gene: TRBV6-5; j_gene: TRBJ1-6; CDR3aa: CASIRGSPLHF
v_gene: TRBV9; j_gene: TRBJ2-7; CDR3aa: CASSARVASGRPYEQYF
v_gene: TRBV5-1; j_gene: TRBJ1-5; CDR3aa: CASSSTTGAGQPQHF
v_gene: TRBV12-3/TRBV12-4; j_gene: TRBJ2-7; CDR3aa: CASSLRLAGVSEQYF
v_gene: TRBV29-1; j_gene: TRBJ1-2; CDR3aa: CSVGTSNYGYTF
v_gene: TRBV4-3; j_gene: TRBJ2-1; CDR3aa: CASSQGASYNEQFF
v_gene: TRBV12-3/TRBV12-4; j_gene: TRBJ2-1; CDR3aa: CASSLAAGTINEQFF
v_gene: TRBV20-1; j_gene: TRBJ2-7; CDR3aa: CSTGLAGVAYEQYF
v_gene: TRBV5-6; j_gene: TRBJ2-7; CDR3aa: CASSLAGLDAYEQYF
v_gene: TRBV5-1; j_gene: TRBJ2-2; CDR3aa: CASNSLDMNTGELFF
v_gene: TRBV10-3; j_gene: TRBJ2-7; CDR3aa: CAISESGAGGGEQYF
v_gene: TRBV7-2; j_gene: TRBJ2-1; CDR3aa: CASSLRLAAEQFF
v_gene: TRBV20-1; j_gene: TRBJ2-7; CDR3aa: CSARAQTGWMNEQYF
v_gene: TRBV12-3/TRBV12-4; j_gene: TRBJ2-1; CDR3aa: CASSLNRRYSEQFF
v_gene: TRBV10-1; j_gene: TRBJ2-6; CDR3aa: CASSDGVTGANVLTF
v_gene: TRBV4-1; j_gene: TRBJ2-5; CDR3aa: CASSQVDETQYF
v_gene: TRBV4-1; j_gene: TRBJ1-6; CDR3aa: CASSQETDNSPLHF
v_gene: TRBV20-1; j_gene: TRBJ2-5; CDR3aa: CSASNIGTLETQYF
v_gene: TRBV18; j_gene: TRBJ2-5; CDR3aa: CASSPQALFTRGQETQYF
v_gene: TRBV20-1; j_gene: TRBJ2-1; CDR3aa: CSARLTSGWGNEQFF
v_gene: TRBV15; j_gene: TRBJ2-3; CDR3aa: CATSRGGTGGADTQYF
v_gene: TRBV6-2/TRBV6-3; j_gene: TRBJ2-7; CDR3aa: CASKLSSGYEQYF
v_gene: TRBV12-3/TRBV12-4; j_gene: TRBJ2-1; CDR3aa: CASSLAYPGGPGRANEQFF
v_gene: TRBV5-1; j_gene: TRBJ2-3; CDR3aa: CASSASVTRGTDTQYF
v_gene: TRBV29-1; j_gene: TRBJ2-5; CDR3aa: CSVFLRLLETQYF
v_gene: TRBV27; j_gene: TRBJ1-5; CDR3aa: CASSPSGNIYDSNQPQHF
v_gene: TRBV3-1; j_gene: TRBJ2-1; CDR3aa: CASSQVRLAGADEQFF
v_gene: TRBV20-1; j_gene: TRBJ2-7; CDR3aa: CSAEKTGGADEQYF
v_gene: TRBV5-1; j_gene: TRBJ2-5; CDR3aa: CASSGPAVETQYF
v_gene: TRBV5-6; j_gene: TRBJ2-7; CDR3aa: CASTPWAPPYEQYF
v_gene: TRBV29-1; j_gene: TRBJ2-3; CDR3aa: CSVVETLITDTQYF
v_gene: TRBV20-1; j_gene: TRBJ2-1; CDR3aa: CSGIVASKDNEQFF
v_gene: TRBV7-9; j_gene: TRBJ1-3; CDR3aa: CASSRDRGVLSGNTIYF
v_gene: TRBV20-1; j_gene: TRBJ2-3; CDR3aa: CSATSGRDIDTQYF
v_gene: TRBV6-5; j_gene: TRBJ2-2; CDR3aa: CASRNKHAGELFF
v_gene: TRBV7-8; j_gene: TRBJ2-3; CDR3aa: CASSSTLAGGQDTQYF
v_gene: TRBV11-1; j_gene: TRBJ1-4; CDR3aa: CASSNWDRVGVATNEKLFF
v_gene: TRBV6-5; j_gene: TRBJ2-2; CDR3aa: CASSPDRGQGRTGELFF
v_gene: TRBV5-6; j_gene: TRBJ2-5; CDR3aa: CASSRTGQPYKTQYF
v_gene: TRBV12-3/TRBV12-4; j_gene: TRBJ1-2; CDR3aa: CASSLVPTYGYTF
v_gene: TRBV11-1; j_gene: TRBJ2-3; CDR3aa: CASSLRSAQDTQYF
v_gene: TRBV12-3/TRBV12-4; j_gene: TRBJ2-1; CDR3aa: CASRSSRIEQFF
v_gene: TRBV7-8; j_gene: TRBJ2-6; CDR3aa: CASSVGTSSGANVLTF